Detailed here is one T cell receptor (beta chain). Germline CDR1 LNHDA, CDR2 SQIVND (reference sequence). Deletions cut 3 bases from V and 7 bases from J, with 12 bases between. This CDR3 is built from 13 residues. Generated by immunoSEQ multiplex PCR, the TCRdb table keeps only in-frame clones and is missing some. Of about 69,000 clones listed, 83% were seen once; the top ten hold roughly 23%. The data were obtained in a study of T cell responses to AZD1222 COVID-19 vaccine. The source material was peripheral blood, sampled 28 days after the second AZD1222 dose. The J gene is TRBJ1-1, the V gene TRBV19; D is ambiguous. The sequence came from an adult who received the AZD1222 COVID-19 vaccine. For the CDR3, the DNA is TGTGCCAGTAGTATCGGTCTAGAGGGTGAAGCTTTCTTT. Its protein is CASSIGLEGEAFF.